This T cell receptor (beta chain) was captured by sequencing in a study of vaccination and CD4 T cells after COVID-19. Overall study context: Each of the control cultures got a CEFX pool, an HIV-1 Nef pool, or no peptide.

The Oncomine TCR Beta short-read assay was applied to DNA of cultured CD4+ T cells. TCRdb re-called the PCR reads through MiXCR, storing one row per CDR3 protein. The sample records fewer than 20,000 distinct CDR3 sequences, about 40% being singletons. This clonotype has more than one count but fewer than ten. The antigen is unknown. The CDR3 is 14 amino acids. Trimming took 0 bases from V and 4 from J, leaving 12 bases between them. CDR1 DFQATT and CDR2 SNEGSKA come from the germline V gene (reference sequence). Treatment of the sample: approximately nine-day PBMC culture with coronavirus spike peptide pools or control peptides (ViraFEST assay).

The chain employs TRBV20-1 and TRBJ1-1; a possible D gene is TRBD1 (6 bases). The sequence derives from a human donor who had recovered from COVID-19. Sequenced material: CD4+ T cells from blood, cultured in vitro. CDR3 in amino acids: CSARDRGTATEAFF. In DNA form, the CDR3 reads TGCAGTGCTAGAGATAGGGGGACGGCCACTGAAGCTTTCTTT.